This record looks at one T cell receptor (beta chain) sequence and its context. Original handling: The assay estimated nucleated cells by amplifying reference gene primers. Profiled with immunoSEQ multiplex PCR; TCRdb holds only in-frame clones, not every one. V and J calls and clone size are as listed in that table; D and trimming were resolved from the DNA. The sample lists 200,000 to 300,000 clones, approximately 85% occurring once. The sample is drawn from a study of blood T cell repertoires in COVID-19. About the study: There were acute and convalescent COVID-19 samples, and they came from the United States, Italy and Spain. PBMCs, B-cell-depleted T cells, or T cells provided the cDNA or gDNA that made up the material.

Trimming at V came to 1 base and at J to 8 bases, leaving 4 bases not matched to a gene. CDR1 is LNHNV and CDR2 is YYDKDF in the germline V gene (reference sequence). The CDR3 has 14 residues. This chain uses TRBV15 with TRBJ2-1, with 8 bases that match TRBD2. This clonotype originated in a man aged 45 to 65 with acute or convalescent COVID-19. Specimen: peripheral blood. The CDR3 bases are TGTGCCACCAGCAGAGCGGGGGGGGAGGATGAGCAGTTCTTC. This translates into CATSRAGGEDEQFF.